The clone carrying this T cell receptor (beta chain) turned up a few times. Germline CDR1 SEHNR, CDR2 FQNEAQ (reference sequence). CDR3 size: 13 residues. V was shortened by 3 bases and J by 5 bases, with 8 bases between the two germline ends. This record belongs to a study of cytotoxic CD8 clonotypes in ibrutinib-treated CLL. The data were produced by immunoSEQ multiplex PCR, yet TCRdb's version contains in-frame clones alone and is incomplete. The profile shows about 130,000 clones, about 76% of them singletons. The rearrangement uses TRBV7-9 and TRBJ1-5; TRBD1 is a possible D gene (5 bases). This specimen was PBMCs, taken after 24 months of ibrutinib treatment. The receptor was isolated from a human donor with chronic lymphocytic leukemia. CDR3 region: CASSLGPHQPQHF. CDR3 nucleotide sequence: TGTGCCAGCAGCTTGGGGCCCCATCAGCCCCAGCATTTT.